Listed below are T cell receptor beta chains from one sample, sequenced in a study of T cell repertoires in cytomegalovirus infection. Via MiXCR, TCRdb re-called the reads, giving one row per CDR3 protein. The sample consists of 200,000 to 250,000 distinct CDR3 sequences, about 40% of them appearing once. The antigens of these receptors remain unknown. The sample was CD8+ T cells from cultured PBMCs, taken from culture after CMV antigen stimulation. The receptors were gathered from a human donor in good health (CMV status not recorded). Some clones in this sample may be carry-over from other donors' samples. Both conserved end residues are part of each CDR3. A D gene is named only where the DNA matches it firmly. Part of the rows lack a size; the others show once, few, many or a class for expanded clones.

clone_size j_call d_call v_call cdr3_nt cdr3_aa
. TRBJ2-1 . TRBV19 TGTGCCAGTAGGCATGGGCGCTCCTTCAATGAGCGGTTCTTC CASRHGRSFNERFF
. TRBJ2-1 . TRBV27 TGTGCCAGCACTAGGGCGGGGAGCTCCTACAATGAGCAGTTCTTC CASTRAGSSYNEQFF
few TRBJ2-6 . TRBV6-2/TRBV6-3 TGTGCCAGCAGTTACTCGCTAGGGGGGTCTGGGGCCAACGTCCTGACTTTC CASSYSLGGSGANVLTF
. TRBJ2-7 TRBD1 TRBV6-5 TGTGCCAGCAGTCCCCCGGGACAGAGGGAGCAGTACTTC CASSPPGQREQYF
. TRBJ1-2 . TRBV6-5 TGTGCCAGCAGTTACTCGACGCCCTCTTCCGGCTACACCTTC CASSYSTPSSGYTF
few TRBJ2-7 . TRBV12-3/TRBV12-4 TGTGCCAGCAGCGGGGGACAAACAAAGTCGTACTTC CASSGGQTKSYF
. TRBJ2-2 TRBD1 TRBV11-3 TGTGCCAGCAGCCGGACAGGGTCCGGGGAGCTGTTTTTT CASSRTGSGELFF
few TRBJ2-1 . TRBV7-8 TGTGCCAGCAGCTTAGAACCCCACAATGAGCAGTTCTTC CASSLEPHNEQFF
few TRBJ2-7 . TRBV7-3 TGTGCCAGCAGCTTAACTGGAGGCCTTGAGGAGCAGTACTTC CASSLTGGLEEQYF
few TRBJ1-5 . TRBV7-3 TGTGCCAGCAGCGAAAGTCAGCCCCAGCATTTT CASSESQPQHF
. TRBJ2-7 TRBD2 TRBV27 TGTGCCAGCAGTTTTGATAGCGGGAGCTACGAGCAGTACTTC CASSFDSGSYEQYF
. TRBJ2-1 TRBD1 TRBV2 TGTGCCAGCAGGGGACAGGTGCAGTTCTTC CASRGQVQFF
. TRBJ2-1 . TRBV19 TGTGCCTCGTCTAGGGAGTACAATGAGCAGTTCTTC CASSREYNEQFF
. TRBJ1-1 . TRBV28 TGTGCCAGCAGCGGAACGATGGTGAACACTGAAGCTTTCTTT CASSGTMVNTEAFF
few TRBJ2-1 . TRBV19 TGTGCCAGTACCTATGGGTACAATGAGCAGTTCTTC CASTYGYNEQFF
. TRBJ1-2 TRBD1 TRBV7-8 TGTGCCAGCAGTTCTCAGGGGGGCCCGCGGACTAGCTACTATGGCTACACCTTC CASSSQGGPRTSYYGYTF
. TRBJ1-2 . TRBV10-3 TGTGCCATCAGTGACTGGGGATCGAAGGATAACTATGGCTACACCTTC CAISDWGSKDNYGYTF
. TRBJ2-5 . TRBV20-1 TGCAGTGCTAGCGTCGGGGGGCGGGAGACCCAGTACTTC CSASVGGRETQYF
. TRBJ2-1 . TRBV5-4 TGTGCCAGCAGCCCAGGAACAGGTGAGCAGTTCTTC CASSPGTGEQFF
few TRBJ2-3 . TRBV7-8 TGTGCCAGCAGCTCCGAAGGGGGCACAGATACGCAGTATTTT CASSSEGGTDTQYF
. TRBJ2-3 TRBD1 TRBV29-1 TGCAGCGCCCAGGGGGCCACGCAGTATTTT CSAQGATQYF
. TRBJ1-2 TRBD1 TRBV27 TGTGCCAGCAGTCCGGACAGGGGGGGAAACTATGGCTACACCTTC CASSPDRGGNYGYTF
. TRBJ1-2 . TRBV11-2 TGTGCCAGCAGCTCCATAGTCAGCTATGGCTACACCTTC CASSSIVSYGYTF
. TRBJ2-2 TRBD2 TRBV4-2 TGTGCCAGCAGCCGGGGGGGGGATTACACCGGGGAGCTGTTTTTT CASSRGGDYTGELFF
few TRBJ1-6 . TRBV28 TGTGCCAGCAGGAAAGGACTTGGGACGGTTAATTCACCCCTCCACTTT CASRKGLGTVNSPLHF
. TRBJ1-1 . TRBV20-1 TGCAGTGCTAGAACTACCTCCTGGGACGTTGTTCCCGAAGCTTTCTTT CSARTTSWDVVPEAFF
. TRBJ2-1 TRBD2 TRBV27 TGTGCCAGCAGCTTCAGGTGGGGGGGGAATGAGCAGTTCTTC CASSFRWGGNEQFF
few TRBJ2-7 . TRBV28 TGTGCCGCGTGCGATGTATCCTACGAGCAGTACTTC CAACDVSYEQYF
. TRBJ2-5 TRBD2 TRBV4-1 TGCGCCAGCAGCCAACCCGGACGGGGCGGGAGCCAAGAGACCCAGTACTTC CASSQPGRGGSQETQYF
. TRBJ2-7 TRBD2 TRBV20-1 TGCAGTGCCGAACTAGCGGGAGCTCCCTACGAGCAGTACTTC CSAELAGAPYEQYF
. TRBJ2-1 . TRBV15 TGTGCCACCAGCAAACGAGATAGCGTCACAAACTACAATGAGCAGTTCTTC CATSKRDSVTNYNEQFF
. TRBJ2-3 TRBD1 TRBV7-2 TGTGCCAGCAGCTTGGGACAGGGGGTGACGGATACGCAGTATTTT CASSLGQGVTDTQYF
. TRBJ1-5 . TRBV10-2 TGCGCCAGCAGTGGTATAGGGTGGGGTAGCAATCAGCCCCAGCATTTT CASSGIGWGSNQPQHF
. TRBJ2-1 TRBD1 TRBV7-8 TGTGCCAGCAGCTTAGGGACAGGGGACTTCTACAATGAGCAGTTCTTC CASSLGTGDFYNEQFF
once TRBJ2-3 . TRBV6-1 TGTGCCAGCACCTACCTCCTGGACAGGGAGGTCGGGACTAGACCTGAGAGGGACGCAGATACGCAGTATTTT CASTYLLDREVGTRPERDADTQYF
. TRBJ2-1 TRBD1 TRBV4-1 TGCGCCAGCAGCCAACTCGGACAGGGGGGGTTGGATGAGCAGTTCTTC CASSQLGQGGLDEQFF
. TRBJ1-1 . TRBV6-5 TGTGCCAGCAGTTACTTCGAGGGAAACACTGAAGCTTTCTTT CASSYFEGNTEAFF
. TRBJ1-5 TRBD1 TRBV19 TGTGCCAGTAGCCCGACAGGGTTTTTGAGGCAGCCCCAGCATTTT CASSPTGFLRQPQHF
. TRBJ1-2 . TRBV11-2 TGTGCCAGCAGCTCAACGACGTCTACCCTTAACTATGGCTACACCTTC CASSSTTSTLNYGYTF
. TRBJ2-1 TRBD2 TRBV11-2 TGTGCCAGCAGCTTGACTAGCGGGGTGTACAATGAGCAGTTCTTC CASSLTSGVYNEQFF
many TRBJ1-1 TRBD1 TRBV19 TGTGCCAGTAGCTCCTCGGGGACAGATAACACTGAAGCTTTCTTT CASSSSGTDNTEAFF
few TRBJ1-1 . TRBV19 TGTGCCAGTAGGGGCCTGAACACTGAAGCTTTCTTT CASRGLNTEAFF